Sequencing of this T cell receptor (beta chain) was carried out in a study of T-cell memory formation after mild COVID-19. Study outcomes and limitations: Memory cells collected pre-infection included some clones that later responded, suggesting cross-reactive memory joined. Whereas later expanders leaned CD4+, clones contracting day 15 to 85 showed a balanced CD4/CD8 makeup.

Researchers used 5'RACE with constant-segment primers to make TCR alpha and TCR beta cDNA libraries that carry sample barcodes and UMIs. TCRdb passed the 5' RACE reads through MiXCR, listing each CDR3 protein once. The data contain 250,000 or so distinct CDR3 sequences, roughly 18% of them seen just once; the ten biggest clones take up under 30%. The V and J ends lost 4 bases and 1 base respectively, with 17 bases between them. The CDR3 runs 17 residues. Germline values: CDR1 MNHEY, CDR2 SVGEGT. This clonotype was seen only a few times. The antigen is undetermined. The chain has TRBV6-2 or TRBV6-3 and TRBJ2-1; D possibly matches TRBD1 or TRBD2 (6 bases each). Sequencing input: PBMCs or a T cell subset sorted from them (not recorded which). This sequence was found in a man between 18 and 29 years old who had mild COVID-19 (a few samples of this study predate the infection). Cell type and time point are not known. DNA for the CDR3: TGTGCCAGCAGTTGGAAGGTGGGGGGCGAGTCCTACAATGAGCAGTTCTTC. Its translation: CASSWKVGGESYNEQFF.